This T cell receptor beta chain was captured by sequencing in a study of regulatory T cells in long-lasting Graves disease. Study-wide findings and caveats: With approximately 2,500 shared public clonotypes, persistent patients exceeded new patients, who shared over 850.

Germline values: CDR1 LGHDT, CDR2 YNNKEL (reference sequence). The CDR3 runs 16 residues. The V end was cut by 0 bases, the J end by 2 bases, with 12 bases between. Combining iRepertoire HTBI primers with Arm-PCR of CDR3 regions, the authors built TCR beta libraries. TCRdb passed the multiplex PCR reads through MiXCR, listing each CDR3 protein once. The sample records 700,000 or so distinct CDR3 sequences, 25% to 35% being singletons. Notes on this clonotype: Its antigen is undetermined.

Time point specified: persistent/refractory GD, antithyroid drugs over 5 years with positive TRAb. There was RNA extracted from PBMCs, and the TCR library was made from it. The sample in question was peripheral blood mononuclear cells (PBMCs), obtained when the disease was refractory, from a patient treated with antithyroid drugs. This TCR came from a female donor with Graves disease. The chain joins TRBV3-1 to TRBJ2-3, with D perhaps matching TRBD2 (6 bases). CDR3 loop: CASSQDLGGTTDTQYF. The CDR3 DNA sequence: TGTGCCAGCAGCCAAGATCTAGGCGGGACCACAGATACGCAGTATTTT.